This is a list of T cell receptor beta chains from one sample in a study of control samples from healthy donors and cancer patients. Measured with immunoSEQ multiplex PCR; TCRdb has only the in-frame clones, and not every one. The sample yields some 87,000 clones, around 83% seen once. Source material: PBMCs. Receptors were obtained from a man aged 55 to 69 with head and neck cancer. Both conserved end residues are part of each CDR3. A D gene is named only where the DNA matches it firmly. Some rows mark clone size as missing; the rest say once, few, many or name a class of expanded clone.

d_call: .; j_call: TRBJ1-2; clone_size: .; v_call: TRBV3-1/TRBV3-2; cdr3_nt: TGTGCCAGCAGCCAGGGTCACCCTAACTATGGCTACACCTTC; cdr3_aa: CASSQGHPNYGYTF
d_call: .; j_call: TRBJ2-2; clone_size: .; v_call: TRBV19; cdr3_nt: TGTGCCAGTAGTATTCGTCAGCACACCGGGGAGCTGTTTTTT; cdr3_aa: CASSIRQHTGELFF
d_call: .; j_call: TRBJ2-6; clone_size: .; v_call: TRBV10-3; cdr3_nt: TGTGCCATCACTGAGACAGAACCCTCTGGGGCCAACGTCCTGACTTTC; cdr3_aa: CAITETEPSGANVLTF
d_call: .; j_call: TRBJ2-1; clone_size: .; v_call: TRBV5-4; cdr3_nt: TGTGCCAGCAGCTTCGGGGGTTTCTACAATGAGCAGTTCTTC; cdr3_aa: CASSFGGFYNEQFF
d_call: .; j_call: TRBJ1-3; clone_size: .; v_call: TRBV18; cdr3_nt: TGTGCCAGCTCACCAGGACAGTACGATTCCGGAAACACCATATATTTT; cdr3_aa: CASSPGQYDSGNTIYF
d_call: .; j_call: TRBJ2-7; clone_size: .; v_call: TRBV7-8; cdr3_nt: TGTGCCAGCAGCCCATTCTACGAGCAGTACTTC; cdr3_aa: CASSPFYEQYF
d_call: TRBD2; j_call: TRBJ2-7; clone_size: .; v_call: TRBV13; cdr3_nt: TGTGCCAGCAGCGTGTCTAGCGGGAGGGCAGGGTACGAGCAGTACTTC; cdr3_aa: CASSVSSGRAGYEQYF
d_call: TRBD1; j_call: TRBJ1-1; clone_size: .; v_call: TRBV2; cdr3_nt: TGTGCCAGCAGTTTCGGCCTTGGACAGGGGGGTCGCGAAGCTTTCTTT; cdr3_aa: CASSFGLGQGGREAFF
d_call: .; j_call: TRBJ2-4; clone_size: .; v_call: TRBV6-5; cdr3_nt: TGTGCCAGCACCCAAGCCCTGACTATTGGGGGCATTCAGTACTTC; cdr3_aa: CASTQALTIGGIQYF
d_call: .; j_call: TRBJ2-5; clone_size: .; v_call: TRBV10-3; cdr3_nt: TGTGCCATCAGTGAGTCGGAAAGCAACGGGGAGACCCAGTACTTC; cdr3_aa: CAISESESNGETQYF
d_call: TRBD2; j_call: TRBJ2-1; clone_size: .; v_call: TRBV6-5; cdr3_nt: TGTGCCAGCAGTTACCCCGCACTAGCGGGAGGGAATGAGCAGTTCTTC; cdr3_aa: CASSYPALAGGNEQFF
d_call: .; j_call: TRBJ2-2; clone_size: .; v_call: TRBV18; cdr3_nt: TGTGCCAGCTCACCACCCAGGGGCACCGGGGAGCTGTTTTTT; cdr3_aa: CASSPPRGTGELFF
d_call: .; j_call: TRBJ1-3; clone_size: .; v_call: TRBV19; cdr3_nt: TGTGCCAGTAGTATAGGCAGGACCCGCTCTGGAAACACCATATATTTT; cdr3_aa: CASSIGRTRSGNTIYF
d_call: .; j_call: TRBJ2-1; clone_size: .; v_call: TRBV28; cdr3_nt: TGTGCCAGCAGTTTATGGGCTAGCGACCACAATGAGCAGTTCTTC; cdr3_aa: CASSLWASDHNEQFF
d_call: TRBD1; j_call: TRBJ1-5; clone_size: .; v_call: TRBV19; cdr3_nt: TGTGCCAGTAGCACCGGGACAGGGGGAAATCAGCCCCAGCATTTT; cdr3_aa: CASSTGTGGNQPQHF
d_call: TRBD1; j_call: TRBJ2-7; clone_size: .; v_call: TRBV6-5; cdr3_nt: TGTGCCAGCAAAACAATTCAACAGGGGTATGTGGGAAACTTC; cdr3_aa: CASKTIQQGYVGNF
d_call: TRBD1; j_call: TRBJ2-2; clone_size: .; v_call: TRBV18; cdr3_nt: TGTGCCAGCTCACCGGGGACAGCAAACACCGGGGAGCTGTTTTTT; cdr3_aa: CASSPGTANTGELFF
d_call: .; j_call: TRBJ2-5; clone_size: .; v_call: TRBV30; cdr3_nt: TGTGCCGCAGGGACCGGAGAGACCCAGTACTTC; cdr3_aa: CAAGTGETQYF
d_call: .; j_call: TRBJ2-1; clone_size: .; v_call: TRBV11-2; cdr3_nt: TGTGCCAGCAGCCGGGTCGGCTACTTGGTCGATGAGCAGTTCTTC; cdr3_aa: CASSRVGYLVDEQFF
d_call: .; j_call: TRBJ1-6; clone_size: .; v_call: TRBV5-6; cdr3_nt: TGTGCCAGCAGCTTGGTGGGGTTTAATTCACCCCTCCACTTT; cdr3_aa: CASSLVGFNSPLHF
d_call: TRBD2; j_call: TRBJ2-1; clone_size: .; v_call: TRBV6-4; cdr3_nt: TGTGCCAGCAGCGCTAGCGGGCTGGGGTCCTACAATGAGCAGTTCTTC; cdr3_aa: CASSASGLGSYNEQFF
d_call: .; j_call: TRBJ2-7; clone_size: .; v_call: TRBV7-2; cdr3_nt: TGTGCCAGCAGCTTAGGGCGGGGGCACTCCTCCTACGAGCAGTACTTC; cdr3_aa: CASSLGRGHSSYEQYF
d_call: TRBD1; j_call: TRBJ1-2; clone_size: .; v_call: TRBV18; cdr3_nt: TGTGCCAGCTCCCCGGGACAGAACAATGGCTACACCTTC; cdr3_aa: CASSPGQNNGYTF
d_call: TRBD1; j_call: TRBJ2-2; clone_size: .; v_call: TRBV2; cdr3_nt: TGTGCCAGCAAAAGGGGGCGCACGTACAACACCGGGGAGCTGTTTTTT; cdr3_aa: CASKRGRTYNTGELFF
d_call: .; j_call: TRBJ1-2; clone_size: .; v_call: TRBV7-9; cdr3_nt: TGTGCCAGCAGCTTAGAAATTTCTGGCTACACCTTC; cdr3_aa: CASSLEISGYTF
d_call: .; j_call: TRBJ2-7; clone_size: .; v_call: TRBV19; cdr3_nt: TGTGCCAGCTCCAGGGGGGTCTCCTACGAGCAGTACTTC; cdr3_aa: CASSRGVSYEQYF
d_call: .; j_call: TRBJ1-1; clone_size: .; v_call: TRBV6-1; cdr3_nt: TGTGCCAGCAGTGAAGCGTGGGGGGTTACTGAAGCTTTCTTT; cdr3_aa: CASSEAWGVTEAFF
d_call: TRBD1; j_call: TRBJ2-3; clone_size: .; v_call: TRBV6-2/TRBV6-3; cdr3_nt: TGTGCCAGCAGTTATTCCCAGGGGGCAACAGATACGCAGTATTTT; cdr3_aa: CASSYSQGATDTQYF
d_call: .; j_call: TRBJ2-5; clone_size: few; v_call: TRBV5-6; cdr3_nt: TGTGCCAGCAGCCCTTCAGGGGCCGGATGGCGAGAGACCCAGTACTTC; cdr3_aa: CASSPSGAGWRETQYF
d_call: TRBD1; j_call: TRBJ2-1; clone_size: .; v_call: TRBV24-1; cdr3_nt: TGTGCCACCAGTGACGCCGCTGGTTACAGGGGGCTATCCTACAATGAGCAGTTCTTC; cdr3_aa: CATSDAAGYRGLSYNEQFF
d_call: TRBD1; j_call: TRBJ1-5; clone_size: .; v_call: TRBV18; cdr3_nt: TGTGCCAGCTCACAGGGGGCGCGGGGTCAGCCCCAGCATTTT; cdr3_aa: CASSQGARGQPQHF
d_call: .; j_call: TRBJ1-5; clone_size: .; v_call: TRBV29-1; cdr3_nt: TGCAGCGTTCAAGGGTCCAGCTCGAGTCAGCCCCAGCATTTT; cdr3_aa: CSVQGSSSSQPQHF
d_call: .; j_call: TRBJ1-2; clone_size: .; v_call: TRBV28; cdr3_nt: TGTGCCAGCAGTTTAATAACAGGGCCCTATGGCTACACCTTC; cdr3_aa: CASSLITGPYGYTF
d_call: TRBD2; j_call: TRBJ2-7; clone_size: .; v_call: TRBV29-1; cdr3_nt: TGCAGCGTCGCTGGACTAGCGGGTAACTACGAGCAGTACTTC; cdr3_aa: CSVAGLAGNYEQYF
d_call: .; j_call: TRBJ2-6; clone_size: .; v_call: TRBV7-9; cdr3_nt: TGTGCCAGCAGCCCGTTTATAGGGGCCAACGTCCTGACTTTC; cdr3_aa: CASSPFIGANVLTF
d_call: .; j_call: TRBJ1-1; clone_size: .; v_call: TRBV7-6; cdr3_nt: TGTGCCAGCAGCTTAGAGAGTAGATTGAACACTGAAGCTTTCTTT; cdr3_aa: CASSLESRLNTEAFF
d_call: TRBD1; j_call: TRBJ2-1; clone_size: once; v_call: TRBV7-9; cdr3_nt: TGTGCCAGCAGCCTAGGACAGGGCTACAATGAGCAGTTCTTC; cdr3_aa: CASSLGQGYNEQFF
d_call: .; j_call: TRBJ2-1; clone_size: once; v_call: TRBV18; cdr3_nt: TGTGCCAGCTCACCACCGGGGCCCTACAATGAGCAGTTCTTC; cdr3_aa: CASSPPGPYNEQFF
d_call: .; j_call: TRBJ2-1; clone_size: .; v_call: TRBV6-5; cdr3_nt: TGTGCCAGCAGTTCGTCAGGGGTTAGGAGTGAGCAGTTCTTC; cdr3_aa: CASSSSGVRSEQFF
d_call: .; j_call: TRBJ2-2; clone_size: .; v_call: TRBV25-1; cdr3_nt: TGTGCCAGCAGTGAATATCGGGGGTCGGGCACCGGGGAGCTGTTTTTT; cdr3_aa: CASSEYRGSGTGELFF
d_call: .; j_call: TRBJ2-7; clone_size: .; v_call: TRBV28; cdr3_nt: TGTGCCAGTCGCCAAGGTGCTCCTTACTACGAGCAGTACTTC; cdr3_aa: CASRQGAPYYEQYF
d_call: .; j_call: TRBJ2-1; clone_size: once; v_call: TRBV9; cdr3_nt: TGTGCCAGCAGCCGTAGAGGTGGGGGGCTGGTGTACAATGAGCAGTTCTTC; cdr3_aa: CASSRRGGGLVYNEQFF
d_call: TRBD2; j_call: TRBJ2-1; clone_size: .; v_call: TRBV12-5; cdr3_nt: TGTGCTAGTGGTTTGGCCCCGGGACTAGTCAGCAATGAGCAGTTCTTC; cdr3_aa: CASGLAPGLVSNEQFF
d_call: .; j_call: TRBJ1-4; clone_size: few; v_call: TRBV5-1; cdr3_nt: TGCGCCAGCAGCTTGCAGGGTCCAACTAATGAAAAACTGTTTTTT; cdr3_aa: CASSLQGPTNEKLFF
d_call: .; j_call: TRBJ1-2; clone_size: once; v_call: TRBV19; cdr3_nt: TGTGCCAGTAGTCCCTTGGTAGGACGGGTTAACTATGGCTACACCTTC; cdr3_aa: CASSPLVGRVNYGYTF
d_call: .; j_call: TRBJ2-3; clone_size: few; v_call: TRBV6-4; cdr3_nt: TGTGCCAGCAGTGAAGGGAGCACAGATACGCAGTATTTT; cdr3_aa: CASSEGSTDTQYF
d_call: .; j_call: TRBJ1-5; clone_size: .; v_call: TRBV5-6; cdr3_nt: TGTGCCAGCAGCTTGGGGTTCGGCTATAGCAATCAGCCCCAGCATTTT; cdr3_aa: CASSLGFGYSNQPQHF
d_call: TRBD1; j_call: TRBJ2-7; clone_size: .; v_call: TRBV6-1; cdr3_nt: TGTGCCAGCAGTGTGCGCGGGACAGGGTTCTCCTACGAGCAGTACTTC; cdr3_aa: CASSVRGTGFSYEQYF
d_call: TRBD1; j_call: TRBJ1-1; clone_size: .; v_call: TRBV27; cdr3_nt: TGTGCCAGCAGTTCCCGGCAGGGGGCCATTGGCACTGAAGCTTTCTTT; cdr3_aa: CASSSRQGAIGTEAFF
d_call: .; j_call: TRBJ2-7; clone_size: .; v_call: TRBV30; cdr3_nt: TGTGCCTGGAATCCCGGTTTCCACGAGCAGTACTTC; cdr3_aa: CAWNPGFHEQYF
d_call: .; j_call: TRBJ2-3; clone_size: .; v_call: TRBV2; cdr3_nt: TGTGCCAGCAGTGAAGCAACAAACACAGATACGCAGTATTTT; cdr3_aa: CASSEATNTDTQYF
d_call: .; j_call: TRBJ2-5; clone_size: .; v_call: TRBV24-1; cdr3_nt: TGTGCCACCGCCTCCGGACTGACGACAGAGACCCAGTACTTC; cdr3_aa: CATASGLTTETQYF
d_call: TRBD1; j_call: TRBJ2-4; clone_size: .; v_call: TRBV6-5; cdr3_nt: TGTGCCAGCAGTTACCGAGGGGGCGCGGGCAAAAACATTCAGTACTTC; cdr3_aa: CASSYRGGAGKNIQYF
d_call: TRBD1; j_call: TRBJ1-2; clone_size: .; v_call: TRBV6-1; cdr3_nt: TGTGCCAGCAGTGAAGGGACAGGGGATCTTAACTATGGCTACACCTTC; cdr3_aa: CASSEGTGDLNYGYTF
d_call: .; j_call: TRBJ2-5; clone_size: .; v_call: TRBV5-1; cdr3_nt: TGCGCCAGCAGTTTGGAGCAGGGGGCGGGAGGAGAGACCCAGTACTTC; cdr3_aa: CASSLEQGAGGETQYF
d_call: .; j_call: TRBJ2-4; clone_size: .; v_call: TRBV4-2; cdr3_nt: TGTGCCAGCAGCCAAGAGTGGCAAGCAGCCAACATTCAGTACTTC; cdr3_aa: CASSQEWQAANIQYF
d_call: TRBD2; j_call: TRBJ2-6; clone_size: .; v_call: TRBV5-4; cdr3_nt: TGTGCCAGCAGCTTGAGAATGGCGGGAGGGAAATACTCTGGGGCCAACGTCCTGACTTTC; cdr3_aa: CASSLRMAGGKYSGANVLTF
d_call: .; j_call: TRBJ2-7; clone_size: .; v_call: TRBV6-5; cdr3_nt: TGTGCCAGCAGTTTGGACAGTACCTACGAGCAGTACTTC; cdr3_aa: CASSLDSTYEQYF
d_call: .; j_call: TRBJ2-1; clone_size: .; v_call: TRBV27; cdr3_nt: TGTGCCAGCGGTTCATTCTCCTACAATGAGCAGTTCTTC; cdr3_aa: CASGSFSYNEQFF